The 21 T cell receptor beta chains in this list originate from one sample, sequenced in a study of cytomegalovirus exposure and HLA in healthy donors. The PCR was carried out with 60 Vbeta primers and 13 Jbeta primers. Profiled with immunoSEQ multiplex PCR; TCRdb holds only in-frame clones, not every one. The top ten clones hold roughly 3.2% of a sample with 130,000 or so clones, 82% of them seen once. The specimen sequenced was PBMCs. These TCRs come from a young man in good health and CMV-seropositive.

The chain is built from TRBV11-2 and TRBJ1-5, with D perhaps TRBD1 (6 bases). Trimming shortened V by 1 base and J by 4 bases, and 11 bases separated the two germline ends. The CDR3 extends over 15 amino acids. Germline CDR1 SGHAT, CDR2 FQNNGV. The CDR3 is CASSLGGGPNQPQHF. The DNA for the CDR3 is TGTGCCAGCAGCTTAGGGGGGGGCCCGAATCAGCCCCAGCATTTT.

The chain employs TRBV19 and TRBJ2-5; D perhaps matches TRBD1 (5 bases). CDR3 length: 13 amino acids. Germline V lookup: CDR1 LNHDA, CDR2 SQIVND (reference sequence). V was clipped by 3 bases and J by 1 base, with 6 bases between them. CDR3 nucleotide sequence: TGTGCCAGTAGTATCCAGGGCCAAGAGACCCAGTACTTC. This codes for CASSIQGQETQYF.

The genes are TRBV19 and TRBJ1-1; D remains unclear. The ends were cut back, 3 bases at V and 8 bases at J, with 13 bases in the middle. The CDR3 runs to 13 residues. The germline V gene encodes CDR1 LNHDA and CDR2 SQIVND (reference sequence). CDR3 coding DNA: TGTGCCAGTAGTATCCCAGGTTACGTCGAAGCTTTCTTT. It codes for CASSIPGYVEAFF.

The chain recombines TRBV27 with TRBJ1-5, with TRBD1 as a possible D gene (5 bases). CDR3 length: 14 residues. The V and J ends lost 2 bases and 5 bases respectively, with 10 bases between them. CDR1 MNHEY and CDR2 SMNVEV come from the germline V gene (reference sequence). The CDR3: CASSLQGFHQPQHF. The DNA for the CDR3 is TGTGCCAGCAGTTTACAGGGTTTCCATCAGCCCCAGCATTTT.

Only a few counts were recorded for this clone. The chain combines TRBV27 with TRBJ2-5, with D perhaps TRBD2 (5 bases). The J call may be in error: the DNA end matches TRBJ2-7 better. Looked up from germline, CDR1 is MNHEY and CDR2 is SMNVEV (reference sequence). CDR3 length: 14 residues. As DNA, the CDR3 is TGTGCCAGCAGTTTCGGCGGGTCTTTCTACGAGCAGTACTTC. This encodes CASSFGGSFYEQYF.

This chain connects TRBV12-1 to TRBJ2-7; TRBD2 is taken as the D call from the table, unchecked against the DNA. TRBV12-1 is annotated as a pseudogene. The length of the CDR3 is 19 residues. The CDR3 sequence: CASSPPFRLAERAAYEQYF. DNA for the CDR3: TGTGCCAGCAGCCCGCCGTTTCGACTAGCGGAGAGGGCGGCCTACGAGCAGTACTTC.

In nucleotides, the CDR3 is TGTGCCAGCAGCGGGGGGGGACTTAGGGAAAAACTGTTTTTT. Protein sequence: CASSGGGLREKLFF. The gene calls are TRBV5-6 and TRBJ1-4; perhaps TRBD1 as D (5 bases). Germline values: CDR1 SGHDT, CDR2 YYEEEE. V dropped 4 bases and J dropped 8 bases, with 15 bases sitting between them. This CDR3 is 14 amino acids long.

The chain joins TRBV15 to TRBJ2-7; 11 nucleotides agree with TRBD2. The CDR3 totals 17 residues. The germline V gene encodes CDR1 LNHNV and CDR2 YYDKDF (reference sequence). The trim removed 3 bases at V and 6 bases at J, leaving 13 bases unmatched. CDR3 DNA sequence: TGTGCCACCAGCAGGACAGAGACTAGCGGGGCCCTTGGCGAGCAGTACTTC. Protein: CATSRTETSGALGEQYF.

This clone was counted a few times. The chain combines TRBV4-1 with TRBJ2-1, with TRBD2 as a possible D gene (6 bases). V shed 4 bases and J shed 15 bases, with 19 bases lying between them. The CDR3 contains 13 residues. Germline V gene sequence: CDR1 MGHRA, CDR2 YSYEKL. The CDR3 sequence is CASSPRRRVPWFF. The CDR3 bases are TGCGCCAGCAGCCCCCGCCGGAGGGTCCCCTGGTTCTTC.

V usage is TRBV6-5 and J usage is TRBJ2-3; 7 nucleotides align to TRBD2. From germline, CDR1 is MNHEY and CDR2 SVGAGI. Unmatched junction bases numbered 10, after V lost 6 bases and J lost 4 bases. CDR3 length: 15 residues. Here the CDR3 reads CASRREGRIADTQYF. The CDR3 DNA follows: TGTGCCAGCAGAAGGGAGGGGCGCATTGCAGATACGCAGTATTTT.

The rearrangement uses TRBV5-1 and TRBJ1-1; 8 nucleotides align to TRBD1. J lost 2 bases, V lost 0 bases, and 3 bases had no gene match. The CDR3 is made up of 15 amino acids. Germline CDR1 and CDR2: SGHRS and YFSETQ. CDR3 in amino acids: CASSLGQGLNTEAFF. CDR3 nucleotides: TGCGCCAGCAGCTTGGGACAGGGGCTTAACACTGAAGCTTTCTTT.

This chain links TRBV28 with TRBJ2-7; tentative D call: TRBD2 (6 bases). The germline V gene encodes CDR1 MDHEN and CDR2 SYDVKM. The CDR3 spans 13 residues. The CDR3 here is CASRKMSGREVRV. The CDR3 region has the DNA TGTGCCAGCAGGAAAATGAGCGGGCGTGAAGTAAGAGTC.

The rearrangement joins TRBV18 to TRBJ2-2; tentative D call: TRBD2 (7 bases). Between the trimmed V and J ends, which lost 0 bases and 3 bases, there was a span of 14 bases. Germline assignment: CDR1 KGHSH and CDR2 LQKENI. CDR3 length: 17 residues. The CDR3 nucleotides are TGTGCCAGCTCACCACCGTACCAGGGGAGGGACACCGGGGAGCTGTTTTTT. Translated, it gives CASSPPYQGRDTGELFF.

This chain connects TRBV5-6 to TRBJ2-2; TRBD2 agrees at 11 bases. Germline loops: CDR1 SGHDT, CDR2 YYEEEE. The CDR3 has 18 residues. The ends lost 4 bases at V and 5 bases at J; junction bases unmatched: 13. CDR3 sequence reads: CASSPLYDSGRGTGELFF. The CDR3 DNA sequence: TGTGCCAGCAGCCCCCTCTATGATAGCGGGAGGGGTACCGGGGAGCTGTTTTTT. Based on the CDR3 plus reference TRBV5-6 and TRBJ2-2, the full variable domain is DAGVTQSPTHLIKTRGQQVTLRCSPKSGHDTVSWYQQALGQGPQFIFQYYEEEERQRGNFPDRFSGHQFPNYSSELNVNALLLGDSALYLCASSPLYDSGRGTGELFFGEGSRLTVL.

The chain uses TRBV7-9 and TRBJ1-1; D gene unclear. Deletions cut 1 base from V and 1 base from J, with 10 bases between. Germline CDR1 SEHNR, CDR2 FQNEAQ (reference sequence). This CDR3 region has 15 residues. The CDR3 nucleotides read TGTGCCAGCAGCTTAGGACATTCTTCGAACACTGAAGCTTTCTTT. Its protein is CASSLGHSSNTEAFF.

The chain is built from TRBV7-3 and TRBJ1-1, with D perhaps TRBD1 (6 bases). The V gene's germline CDR1 is SGHTA and CDR2 FQGTGA. Trimming left V 4 bases short and J 2 bases short, with 14 bases between. CDR3 size: 15 residues. The CDR3 DNA reads as TGTGCCAGCAGCTGGGGGGGACAAGAAAACACTGAAGCTTTCTTT. This translates into CASSWGGQENTEAFF.

The rearrangement links TRBV29-1 to TRBJ2-5; D perhaps matches TRBD1 (5 bases). The assigned J gene may be wrong: the sequence end matches TRBJ2-7 better. This CDR3 is built from 11 residues. Germline-derived CDR1 and CDR2 are SQVTM and ANQGSEA. CDR3 sequence reads: CSVERGPEQYF. The DNA for the CDR3 is TGCAGCGTTGAAAGGGGCCCCGAGCAGTACTTC.

The CDR3 sequence is CASQDLAGADYEQYF. In DNA form, the CDR3 reads TGTGCCAGCCAAGATCTAGCGGGGGCAGACTACGAGCAGTACTTC. The chain couples TRBV27 to TRBJ2-7; 10 bases align to TRBD2. Germline trimming cut 8 bases from V and 3 bases from J; bases unmatched to any gene: 10. The CDR3 is 15 residues long. Germline CDR1 reads MNHEY; CDR2 reads SMNVEV (reference sequence).

V and J are TRBV19 and TRBJ2-6; D possibly corresponds to TRBD1 (6 bases). V lost 1 base, J lost 8 bases, and 15 bases lay in between. Germline V CDR1 and CDR2: LNHDA, SQIVND (reference sequence). The CDR3 runs 16 residues. The CDR3 here is CASSIGQEWTPNVLTF. The CDR3 DNA reads TGTGCCAGTAGTATAGGACAGGAGTGGACCCCCAACGTCCTGACTTTC.

The chain joins TRBV9 to TRBJ2-6; 8 bases are a match to TRBD2. Germline trimming cut 4 bases from V and 3 bases from J; bases unmatched to any gene: 6. This CDR3 has 16 residues. CDR1 is SGDLS and CDR2 is YYNGEE in the germline V gene. DNA of the CDR3: TGTGCCAGCAGCACCGGGGGGGGCAGTGGGGCCAACGTCCTGACTTTC. Protein product: CASSTGGGSGANVLTF.

The rearrangement uses TRBV19 and TRBJ2-7; 7 positions agree with TRBD1. CDR3 length: 13 amino acids. Germline V gene data show CDR1 as LNHDA and CDR2 as SQIVND (reference sequence). J gave up 3 bases and V 4 bases, and 3 bases lay outside the gene matches. CDR3: CASSRPGGYEQYF. As DNA, the CDR3 is TGTGCCAGTAGTAGGCCAGGGGGCTACGAGCAGTACTTC.